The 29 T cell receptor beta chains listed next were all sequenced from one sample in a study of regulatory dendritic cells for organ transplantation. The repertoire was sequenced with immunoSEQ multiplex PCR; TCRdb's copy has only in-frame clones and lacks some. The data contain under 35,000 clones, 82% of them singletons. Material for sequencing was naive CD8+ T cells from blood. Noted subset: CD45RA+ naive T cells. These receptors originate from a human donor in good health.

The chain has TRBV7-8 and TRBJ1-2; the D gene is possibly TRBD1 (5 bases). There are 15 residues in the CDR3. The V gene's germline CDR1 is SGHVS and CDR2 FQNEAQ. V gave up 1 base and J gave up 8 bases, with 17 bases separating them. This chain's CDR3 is CASSLGGRTQEGYTF. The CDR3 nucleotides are TGTGCCAGCAGCTTAGGCGGCAGGACACAGGAGGGCTACACCTTC.

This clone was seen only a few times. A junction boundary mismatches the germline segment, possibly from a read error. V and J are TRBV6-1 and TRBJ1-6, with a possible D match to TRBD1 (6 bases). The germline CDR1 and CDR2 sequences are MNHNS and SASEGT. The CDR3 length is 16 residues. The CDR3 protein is CASREGTKVYNSPLHF. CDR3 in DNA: TGTGCCAGCAGAGAAGGGACAAAGGTCTATAATTCACCCCTCCACTTT.

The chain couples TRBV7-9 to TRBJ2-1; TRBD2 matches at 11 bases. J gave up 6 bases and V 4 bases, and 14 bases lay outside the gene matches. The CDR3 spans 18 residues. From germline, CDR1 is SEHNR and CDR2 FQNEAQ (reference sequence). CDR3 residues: CASSSTILAGGFSNEQFF. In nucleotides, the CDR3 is TGTGCCAGCAGCTCTACAATTTTAGCGGGGGGGTTCTCCAATGAGCAGTTCTTC.

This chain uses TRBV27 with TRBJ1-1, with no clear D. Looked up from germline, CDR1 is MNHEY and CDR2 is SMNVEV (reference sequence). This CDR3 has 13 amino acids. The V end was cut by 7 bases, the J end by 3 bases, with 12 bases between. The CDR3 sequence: CASTNSGYTEAFF. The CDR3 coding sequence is TGTGCCAGCACTAACTCGGGGTACACTGAAGCTTTCTTT.

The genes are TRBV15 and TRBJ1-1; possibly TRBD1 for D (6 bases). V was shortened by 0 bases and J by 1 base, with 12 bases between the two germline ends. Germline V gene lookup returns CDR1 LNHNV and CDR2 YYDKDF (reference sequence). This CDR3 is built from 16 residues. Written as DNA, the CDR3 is TGTGCCACCAGCAGAGAGGGAGGGGGGGCGAACACTGAAGCTTTCTTT. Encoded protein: CATSREGGGANTEAFF.

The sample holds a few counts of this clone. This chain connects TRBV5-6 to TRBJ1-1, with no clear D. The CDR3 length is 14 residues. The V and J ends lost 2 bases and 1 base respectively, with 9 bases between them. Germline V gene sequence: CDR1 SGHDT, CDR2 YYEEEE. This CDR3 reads CASSFGTPNTEAFF. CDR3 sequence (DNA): TGTGCCAGCAGCTTTGGCACGCCGAACACTGAAGCTTTCTTT.

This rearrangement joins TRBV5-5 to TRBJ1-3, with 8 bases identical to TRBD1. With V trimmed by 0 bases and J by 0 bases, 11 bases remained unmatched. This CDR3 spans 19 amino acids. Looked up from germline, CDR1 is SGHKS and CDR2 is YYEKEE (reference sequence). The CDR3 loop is CASSLVSGAGGYSGNTIYF. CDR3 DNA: TGTGCCAGCAGCTTGGTGTCTGGGGCAGGGGGCTACTCTGGAAACACCATATATTTT.

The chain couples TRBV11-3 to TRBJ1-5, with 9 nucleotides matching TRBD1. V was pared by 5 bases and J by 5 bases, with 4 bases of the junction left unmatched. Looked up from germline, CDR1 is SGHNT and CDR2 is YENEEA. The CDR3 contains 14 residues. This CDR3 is CASSPQGADQPQHF. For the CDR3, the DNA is TGTGCCAGCAGCCCACAGGGGGCTGATCAGCCCCAGCATTTT.

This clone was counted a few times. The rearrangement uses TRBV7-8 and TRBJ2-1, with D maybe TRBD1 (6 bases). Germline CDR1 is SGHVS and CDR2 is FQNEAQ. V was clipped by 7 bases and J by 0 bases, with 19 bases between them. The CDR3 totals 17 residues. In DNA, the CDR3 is TGTGCCAGCACCCTCGGAACAGGGAGCAGCTCCTACAATGAGCAGTTCTTC. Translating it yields CASTLGTGSSSYNEQFF.

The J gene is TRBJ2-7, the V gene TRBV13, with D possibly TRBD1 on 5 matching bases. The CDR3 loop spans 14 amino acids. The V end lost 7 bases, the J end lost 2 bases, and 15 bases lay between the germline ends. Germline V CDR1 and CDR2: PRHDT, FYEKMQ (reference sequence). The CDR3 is CASTPRVGAYEQYF. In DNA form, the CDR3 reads TGTGCCAGCACCCCCAGGGTTGGGGCCTACGAGCAGTACTTC.

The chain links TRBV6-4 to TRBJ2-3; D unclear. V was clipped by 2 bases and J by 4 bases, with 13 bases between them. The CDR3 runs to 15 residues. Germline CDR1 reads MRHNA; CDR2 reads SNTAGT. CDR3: CASSDRARGADTQYF. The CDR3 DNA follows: TGTGCCAGCAGTGACCGAGCTCGAGGTGCAGATACGCAGTATTTT.

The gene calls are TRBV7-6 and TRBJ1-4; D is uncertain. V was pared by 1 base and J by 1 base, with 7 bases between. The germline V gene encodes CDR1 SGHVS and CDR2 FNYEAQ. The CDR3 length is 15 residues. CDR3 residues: CASSLVRGTNEKLFF. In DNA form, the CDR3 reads TGTGCCAGCAGCTTAGTACGGGGAACTAATGAAAAACTGTTTTTT.

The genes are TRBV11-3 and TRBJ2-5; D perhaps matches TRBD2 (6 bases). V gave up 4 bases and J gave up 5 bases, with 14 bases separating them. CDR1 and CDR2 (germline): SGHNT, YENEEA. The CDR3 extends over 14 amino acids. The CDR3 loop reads CASSSRGARETQYF. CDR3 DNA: TGTGCCAGCAGCTCCCGCGGGGCCAGGGAGACCCAGTACTTC.

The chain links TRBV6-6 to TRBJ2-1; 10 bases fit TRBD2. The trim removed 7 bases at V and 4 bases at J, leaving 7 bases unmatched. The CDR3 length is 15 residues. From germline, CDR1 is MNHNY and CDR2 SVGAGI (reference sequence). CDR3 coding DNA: TGTGCCAGCACTCAAAGCGGGGGGGTATACAATGAGCAGTTCTTC. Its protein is CASTQSGGVYNEQFF.

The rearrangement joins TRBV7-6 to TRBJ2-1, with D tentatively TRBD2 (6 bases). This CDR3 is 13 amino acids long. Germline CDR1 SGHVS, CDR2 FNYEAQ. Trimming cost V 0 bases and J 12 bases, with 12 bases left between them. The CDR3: CASSLAPAEGQFF. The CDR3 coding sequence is TGTGCCAGCAGCTTAGCGCCAGCGGAGGGGCAGTTCTTC.

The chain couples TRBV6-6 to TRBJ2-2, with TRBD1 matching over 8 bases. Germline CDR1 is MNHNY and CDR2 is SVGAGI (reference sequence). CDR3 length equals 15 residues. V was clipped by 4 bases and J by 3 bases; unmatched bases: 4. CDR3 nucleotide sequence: TGTGCCAGCAGTTCCACAGGGGGATACACCGGGGAGCTGTTTTTT. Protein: CASSSTGGYTGELFF.

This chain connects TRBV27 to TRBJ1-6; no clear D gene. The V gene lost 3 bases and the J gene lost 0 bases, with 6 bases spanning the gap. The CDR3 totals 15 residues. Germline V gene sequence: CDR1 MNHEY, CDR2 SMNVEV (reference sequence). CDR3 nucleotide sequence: TGTGCCAGCAGTTTCCGGAGCTCCTATAATTCACCCCTCCACTTT. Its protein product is CASSFRSSYNSPLHF.

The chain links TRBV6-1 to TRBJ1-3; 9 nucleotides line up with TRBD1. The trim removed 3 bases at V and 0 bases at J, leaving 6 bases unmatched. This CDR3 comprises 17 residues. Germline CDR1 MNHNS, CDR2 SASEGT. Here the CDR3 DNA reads TGTGCCAGCAGTGAGTGGGGACAGGGCCTCTCTGGAAACACCATATATTTT. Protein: CASSEWGQGLSGNTIYF.

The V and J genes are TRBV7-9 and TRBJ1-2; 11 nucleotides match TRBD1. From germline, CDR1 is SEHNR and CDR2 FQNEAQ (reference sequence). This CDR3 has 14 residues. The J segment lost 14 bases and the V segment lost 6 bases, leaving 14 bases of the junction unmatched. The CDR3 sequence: CASSAGGLGQGATF. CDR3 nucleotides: TGTGCCAGCAGTGCAGGGGGTCTTGGACAGGGGGCAACCTTC. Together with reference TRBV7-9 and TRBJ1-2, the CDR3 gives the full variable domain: DTGVSQNPRHKITKRGQNVTFRCDPISEHNRLYWYRQTLGQGPEFLTYFQNEAQLEKSRLLSDRFSAERPKGSFSTLEIQRTEQGDSAMYLCASSAGGLGQGATFGSGTRLTVV.

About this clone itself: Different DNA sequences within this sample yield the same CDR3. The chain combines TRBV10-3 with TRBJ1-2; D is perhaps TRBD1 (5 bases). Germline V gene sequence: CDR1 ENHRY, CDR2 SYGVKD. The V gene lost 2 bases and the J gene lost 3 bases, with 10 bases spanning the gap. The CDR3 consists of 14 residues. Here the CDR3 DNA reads TGTGCCATCAGTGAGGGGCAGGGTGACTATGGCTACACCTTC. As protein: CAISEGQGDYGYTF.

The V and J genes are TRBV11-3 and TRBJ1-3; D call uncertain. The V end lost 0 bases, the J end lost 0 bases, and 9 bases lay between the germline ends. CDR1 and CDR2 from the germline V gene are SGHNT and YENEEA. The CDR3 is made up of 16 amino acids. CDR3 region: CASSLDLKSSGNTIYF. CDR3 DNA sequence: TGTGCCAGCAGCTTAGATCTTAAGAGCTCTGGAAACACCATATATTTT.

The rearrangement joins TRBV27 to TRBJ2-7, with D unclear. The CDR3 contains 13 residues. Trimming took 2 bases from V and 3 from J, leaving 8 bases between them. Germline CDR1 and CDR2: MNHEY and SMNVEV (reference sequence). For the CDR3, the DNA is TGTGCCAGCAGTTTAGGCAGACACTACGAGCAGTACTTC. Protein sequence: CASSLGRHYEQYF.

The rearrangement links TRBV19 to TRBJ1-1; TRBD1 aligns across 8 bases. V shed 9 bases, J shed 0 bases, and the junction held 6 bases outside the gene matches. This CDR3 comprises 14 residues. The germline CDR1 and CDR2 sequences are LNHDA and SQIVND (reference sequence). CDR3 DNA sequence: TGTGCCAGCAGCTACAGGGGGGTGAACACTGAAGCTTTCTTT. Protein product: CASSYRGVNTEAFF.

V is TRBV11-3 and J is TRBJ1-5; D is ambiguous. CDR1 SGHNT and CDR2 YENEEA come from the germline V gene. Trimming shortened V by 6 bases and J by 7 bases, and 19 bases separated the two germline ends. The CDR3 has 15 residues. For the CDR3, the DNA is TGTGCCAGCAGTCCGCCCGGAGAGACGGGACAGCCCCAGCATTTT. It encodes CASSPPGETGQPQHF.

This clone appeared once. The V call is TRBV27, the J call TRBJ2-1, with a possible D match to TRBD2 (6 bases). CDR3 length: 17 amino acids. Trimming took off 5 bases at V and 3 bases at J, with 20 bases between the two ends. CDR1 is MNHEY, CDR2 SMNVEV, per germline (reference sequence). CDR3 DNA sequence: TGTGCCAGCAGTCCCGACTCTCTGCGGGGAATCTACAATGAGCAGTTCTTC. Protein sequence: CASSPDSLRGIYNEQFF.

The CDR3: CATSPTGVGGETQYF. CDR3 in DNA: TGTGCCACCAGCCCGACAGGCGTGGGTGGAGAGACCCAGTACTTC. V gene TRBV15 combines with J gene TRBJ2-5; weak D call: TRBD1 (6 bases). Trimming stripped 5 bases from V and 4 bases from J, with 17 bases between. Germline loops: CDR1 LNHNV, CDR2 YYDKDF (reference sequence). The CDR3 contains 15 residues. The variable domain in full, completed from reference TRBV15 and TRBJ2-5, reads DAMVIQNPRYQVTQFGKPVTLSCSQTLNHNVMYWYQQKSSQAPKLLFHYYDKDFNNEADTPDNFQSRRPNTSFCFLDIRSPGLGDTAMYLCATSPTGVGGETQYFGPGTRLLVL.

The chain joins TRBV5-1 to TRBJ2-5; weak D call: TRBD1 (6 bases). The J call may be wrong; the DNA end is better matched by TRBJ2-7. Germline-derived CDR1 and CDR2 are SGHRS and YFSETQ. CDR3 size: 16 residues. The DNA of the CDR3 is TGCGCCAGCAGCTTGAATTGGGGGCCTAGCTCCTACGAGCAGTACTTC. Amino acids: CASSLNWGPSSYEQYF.

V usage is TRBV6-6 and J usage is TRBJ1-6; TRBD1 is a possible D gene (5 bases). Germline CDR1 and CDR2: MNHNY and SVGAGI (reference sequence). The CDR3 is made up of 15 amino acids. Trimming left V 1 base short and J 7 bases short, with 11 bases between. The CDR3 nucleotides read TGTGCCAGCAGTTACTTAGGGGTTCGCAATTCACCCCTCCACTTT. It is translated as CASSYLGVRNSPLHF.

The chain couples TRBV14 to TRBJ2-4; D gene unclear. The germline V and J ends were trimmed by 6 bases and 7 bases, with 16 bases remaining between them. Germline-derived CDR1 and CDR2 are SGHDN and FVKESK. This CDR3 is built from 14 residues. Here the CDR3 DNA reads TGTGCCAGCAGATGCAGGCACATTATGAACATTCAGTACTTC. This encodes CASRCRHIMNIQYF.